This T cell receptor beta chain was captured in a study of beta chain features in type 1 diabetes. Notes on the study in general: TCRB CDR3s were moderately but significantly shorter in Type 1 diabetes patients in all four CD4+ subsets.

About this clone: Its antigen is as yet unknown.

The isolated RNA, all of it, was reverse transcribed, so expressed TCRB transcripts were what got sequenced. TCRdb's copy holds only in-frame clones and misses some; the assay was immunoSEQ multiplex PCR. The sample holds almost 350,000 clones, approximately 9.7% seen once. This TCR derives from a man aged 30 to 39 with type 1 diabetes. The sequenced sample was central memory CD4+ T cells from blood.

The CDR3 here is CSVDRPDGGAFF. In DNA form, the CDR3 reads TGCAGCGTTGACAGGCCGGACGGCGGAGCTTTCTTT. V usage is TRBV29-1 and J usage is TRBJ1-1; D call uncertain. V lost 3 bases, J lost 10 bases, and 15 bases lay in between. CDR1 is SQVTM and CDR2 is ANQGSEA in the germline V gene. This CDR3 has 12 amino acids.